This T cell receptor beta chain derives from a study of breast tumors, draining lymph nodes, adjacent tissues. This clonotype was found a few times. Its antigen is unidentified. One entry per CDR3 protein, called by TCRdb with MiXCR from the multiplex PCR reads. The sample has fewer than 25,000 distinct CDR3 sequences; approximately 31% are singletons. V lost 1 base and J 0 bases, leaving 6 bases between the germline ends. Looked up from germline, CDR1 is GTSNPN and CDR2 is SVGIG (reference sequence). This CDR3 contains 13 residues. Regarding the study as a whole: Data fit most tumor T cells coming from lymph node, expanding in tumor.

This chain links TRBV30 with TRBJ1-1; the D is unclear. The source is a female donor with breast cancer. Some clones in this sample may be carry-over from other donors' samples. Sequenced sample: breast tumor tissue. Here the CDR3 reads CAWSAQLNTEAFF. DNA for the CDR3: TGTGCCTGGAGTGCCCAGCTGAACACTGAAGCTTTCTTT.